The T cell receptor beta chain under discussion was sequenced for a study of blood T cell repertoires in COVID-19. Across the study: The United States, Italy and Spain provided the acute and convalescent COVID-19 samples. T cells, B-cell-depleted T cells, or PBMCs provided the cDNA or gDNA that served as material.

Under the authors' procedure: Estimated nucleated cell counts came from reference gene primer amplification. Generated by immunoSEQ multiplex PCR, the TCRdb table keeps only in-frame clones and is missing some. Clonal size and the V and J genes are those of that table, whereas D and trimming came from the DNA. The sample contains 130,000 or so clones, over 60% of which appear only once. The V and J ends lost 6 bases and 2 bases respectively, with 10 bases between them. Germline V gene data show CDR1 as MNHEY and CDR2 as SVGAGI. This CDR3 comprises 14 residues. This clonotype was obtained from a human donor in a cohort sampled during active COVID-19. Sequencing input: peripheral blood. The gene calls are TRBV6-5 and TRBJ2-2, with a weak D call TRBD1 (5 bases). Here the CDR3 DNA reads TGTGCCAGCAGATGGCAGGGAAACACCGGGGAGCTGTTTTTT. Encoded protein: CASRWQGNTGELFF.